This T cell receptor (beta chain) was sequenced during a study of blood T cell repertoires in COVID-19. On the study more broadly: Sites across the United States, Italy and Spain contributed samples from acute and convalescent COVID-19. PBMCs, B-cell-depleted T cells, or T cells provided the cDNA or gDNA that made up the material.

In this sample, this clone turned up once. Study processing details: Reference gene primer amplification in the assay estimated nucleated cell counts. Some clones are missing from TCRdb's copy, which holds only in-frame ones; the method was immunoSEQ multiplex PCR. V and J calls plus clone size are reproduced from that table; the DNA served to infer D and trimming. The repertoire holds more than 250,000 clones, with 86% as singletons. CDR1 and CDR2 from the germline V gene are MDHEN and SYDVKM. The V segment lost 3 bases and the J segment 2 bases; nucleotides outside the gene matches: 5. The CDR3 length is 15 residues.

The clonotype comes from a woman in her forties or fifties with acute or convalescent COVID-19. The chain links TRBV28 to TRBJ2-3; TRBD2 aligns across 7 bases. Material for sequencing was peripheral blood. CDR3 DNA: TGTGCCAGCAGTTTGGGGGGGGATACCACAGATACGCAGTATTTT. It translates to CASSLGGDTTDTQYF.